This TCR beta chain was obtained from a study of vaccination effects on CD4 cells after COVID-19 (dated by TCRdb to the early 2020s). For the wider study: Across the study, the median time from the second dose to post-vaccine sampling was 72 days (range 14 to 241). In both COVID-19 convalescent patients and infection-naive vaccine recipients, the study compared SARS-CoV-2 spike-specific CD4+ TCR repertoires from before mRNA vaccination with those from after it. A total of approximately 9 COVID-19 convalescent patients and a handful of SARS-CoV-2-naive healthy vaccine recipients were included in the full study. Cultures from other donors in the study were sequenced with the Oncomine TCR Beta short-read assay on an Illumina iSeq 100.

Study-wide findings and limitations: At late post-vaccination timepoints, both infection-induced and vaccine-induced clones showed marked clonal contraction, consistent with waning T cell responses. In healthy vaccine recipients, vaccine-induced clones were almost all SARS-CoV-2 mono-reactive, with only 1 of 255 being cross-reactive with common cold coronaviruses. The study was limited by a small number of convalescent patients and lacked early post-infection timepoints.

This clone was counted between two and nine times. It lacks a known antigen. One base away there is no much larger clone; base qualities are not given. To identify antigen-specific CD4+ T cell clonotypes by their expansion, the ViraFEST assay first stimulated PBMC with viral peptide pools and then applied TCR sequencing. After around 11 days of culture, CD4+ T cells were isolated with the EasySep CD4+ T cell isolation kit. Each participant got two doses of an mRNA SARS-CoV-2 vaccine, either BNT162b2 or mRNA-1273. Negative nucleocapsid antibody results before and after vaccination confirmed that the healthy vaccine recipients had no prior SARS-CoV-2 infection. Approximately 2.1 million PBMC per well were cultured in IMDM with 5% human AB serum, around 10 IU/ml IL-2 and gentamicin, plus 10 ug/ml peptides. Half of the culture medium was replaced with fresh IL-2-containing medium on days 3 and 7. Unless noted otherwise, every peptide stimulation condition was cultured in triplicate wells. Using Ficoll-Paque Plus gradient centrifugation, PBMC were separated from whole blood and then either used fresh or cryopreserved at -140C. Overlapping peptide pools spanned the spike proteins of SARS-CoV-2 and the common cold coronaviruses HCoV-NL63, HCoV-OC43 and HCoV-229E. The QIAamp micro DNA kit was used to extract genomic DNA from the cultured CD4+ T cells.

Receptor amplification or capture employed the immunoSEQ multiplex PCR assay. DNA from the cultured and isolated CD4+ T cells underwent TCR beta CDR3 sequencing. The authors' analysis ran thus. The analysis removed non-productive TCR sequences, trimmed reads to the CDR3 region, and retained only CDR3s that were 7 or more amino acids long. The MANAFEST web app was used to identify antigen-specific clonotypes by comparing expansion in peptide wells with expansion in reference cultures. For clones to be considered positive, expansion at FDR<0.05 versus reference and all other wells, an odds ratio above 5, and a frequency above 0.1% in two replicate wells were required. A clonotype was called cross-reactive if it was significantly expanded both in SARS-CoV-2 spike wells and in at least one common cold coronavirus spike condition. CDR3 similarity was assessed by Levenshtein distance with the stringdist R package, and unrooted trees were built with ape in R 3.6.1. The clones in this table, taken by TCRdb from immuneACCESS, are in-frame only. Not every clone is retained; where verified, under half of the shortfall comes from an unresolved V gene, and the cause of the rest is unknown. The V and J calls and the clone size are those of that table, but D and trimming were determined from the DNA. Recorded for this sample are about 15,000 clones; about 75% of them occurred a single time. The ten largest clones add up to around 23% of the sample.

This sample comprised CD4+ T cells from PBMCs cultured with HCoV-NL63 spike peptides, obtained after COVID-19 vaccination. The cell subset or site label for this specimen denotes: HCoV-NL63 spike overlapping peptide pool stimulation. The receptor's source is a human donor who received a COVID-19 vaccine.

The CDR3 region has the sequence CAINLDSLSGANVLTF. The nucleotides read TGTGCCATTAATCTGGACAGCCTCTCTGGGGCCAACGTCCTGACTTTC. The chain employs TRBV2 and TRBJ2-6; TRBD1 is perhaps the D gene, given 6 matching bases. The junction carries 16 bases between V and J, which are trimmed by 10 bases and 0 bases respectively. The CDR3 contains 16 residues, cysteine and phenylalanine counted. CDR3 DNA only is kept here, 48 bases in frame from base 1. Reading the germline V gene gives CDR1 SNHLY and CDR2 FYNNEI. Extended through the reference TRBV2 and TRBJ2-6 proteins, this CDR3 yields the full variable domain: EPEVTQTPSHQVTQMGQEVILRCVPISNHLYFYWYRQILGQKVEFLVSFYNNEISEKSEIFDDQFSVERPDGSNFTLKIRSTKLEDSAMYFCAINLDSLSGANVLTFGAGSRLTVL.